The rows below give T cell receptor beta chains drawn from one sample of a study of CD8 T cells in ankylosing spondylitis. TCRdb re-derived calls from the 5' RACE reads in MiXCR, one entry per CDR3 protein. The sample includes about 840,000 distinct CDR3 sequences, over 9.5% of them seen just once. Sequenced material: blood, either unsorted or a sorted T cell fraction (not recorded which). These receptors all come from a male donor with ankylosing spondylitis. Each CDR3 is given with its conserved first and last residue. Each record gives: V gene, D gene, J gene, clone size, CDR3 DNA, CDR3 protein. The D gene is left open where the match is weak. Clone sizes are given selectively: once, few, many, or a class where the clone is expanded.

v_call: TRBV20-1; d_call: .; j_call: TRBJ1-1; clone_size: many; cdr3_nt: TGCAGTGCCCCGGATCAGGGGTTGAACACTGAAGCTTTCTTT; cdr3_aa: CSAPDQGLNTEAFF
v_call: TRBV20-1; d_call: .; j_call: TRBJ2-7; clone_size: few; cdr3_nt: TGCAGTGCTAGCCTCGGGGGTGGGCTCTCCTACGAGCAGTACTTC; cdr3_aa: CSASLGGGLSYEQYF
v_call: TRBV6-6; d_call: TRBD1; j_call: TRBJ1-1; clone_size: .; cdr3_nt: TGTGCCAGCAATCGACAGGGGGCAATTGAAGCTTTCTTT; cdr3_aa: CASNRQGAIEAFF
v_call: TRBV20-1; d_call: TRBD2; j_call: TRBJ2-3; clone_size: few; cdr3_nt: TGCAGTGCTAGTCAGACTAGCGGGACGGGAGATACGCAGTATTTT; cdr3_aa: CSASQTSGTGDTQYF
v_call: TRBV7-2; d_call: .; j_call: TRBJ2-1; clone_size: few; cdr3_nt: TGTGCCAGCAGCCCAGCACTAGAGTACAATGAGCAGTTCTTC; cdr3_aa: CASSPALEYNEQFF
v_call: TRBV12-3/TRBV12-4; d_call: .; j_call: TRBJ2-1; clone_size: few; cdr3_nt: TGTGCCAGCAGACCCCTCCGAACGGGTGAGCAGTTCTTC; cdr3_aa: CASRPLRTGEQFF
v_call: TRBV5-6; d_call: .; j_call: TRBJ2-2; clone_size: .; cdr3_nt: TGTGCCAGCAGCTTGTCAGACACATCGAACACCGGGGAGCTGTTTTTT; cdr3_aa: CASSLSDTSNTGELFF
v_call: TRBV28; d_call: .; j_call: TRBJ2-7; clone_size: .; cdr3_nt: TGTGCCAGCAGGCGCAGGGTTAGGGGGGTTTACGAGCAGTACTTC; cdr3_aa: CASRRRVRGVYEQYF
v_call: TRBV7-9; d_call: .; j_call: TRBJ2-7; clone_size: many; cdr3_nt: TGTGCCAGCAGCTTAGCTTTACGGTACTACGAGCAGTACTTC; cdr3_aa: CASSLALRYYEQYF
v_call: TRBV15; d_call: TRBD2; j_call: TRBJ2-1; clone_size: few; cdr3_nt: TGTGCCACCAGAATACTAGCGGGAGTTCACAATGAGCAGTTCTTC; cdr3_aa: CATRILAGVHNEQFF
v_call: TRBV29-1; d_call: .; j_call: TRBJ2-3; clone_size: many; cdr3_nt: TGCAGCGGGGACGGAGGGTCAGATACGCAGTATTTT; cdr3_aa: CSGDGGSDTQYF
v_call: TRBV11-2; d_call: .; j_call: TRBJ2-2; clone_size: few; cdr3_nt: TGTGCCAGCAGCCAGGCAACGGGGCTTTGGGGGCGCGGCACCGGGGAGCTGTTTTTT; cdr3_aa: CASSQATGLWGRGTGELFF
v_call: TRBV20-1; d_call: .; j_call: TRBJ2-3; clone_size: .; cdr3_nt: TGCAGTGCTGACGGGGCTAGCGAGAGCACAGATACGCAGTATTTT; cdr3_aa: CSADGASESTDTQYF
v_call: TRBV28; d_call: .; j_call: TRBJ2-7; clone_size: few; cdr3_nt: TGTGCCAGCAGCTCCTTTCAGGGCTCAGCGAGACTTATATCCTACGAGCAGTACTTC; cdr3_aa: CASSSFQGSARLISYEQYF
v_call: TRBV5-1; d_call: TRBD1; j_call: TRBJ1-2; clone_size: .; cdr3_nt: TGCGCCAGCAGCCCCGGGACAGATCCTTTCTATGGCTACACCTTC; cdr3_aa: CASSPGTDPFYGYTF
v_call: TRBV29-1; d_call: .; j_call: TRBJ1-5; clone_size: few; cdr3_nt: TGCAGCGTTACGGAATCTAGCAATCAGCCCCAGCATTTT; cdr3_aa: CSVTESSNQPQHF
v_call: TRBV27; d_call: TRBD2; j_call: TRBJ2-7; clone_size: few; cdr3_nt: TGTGCCAGCAGCCTACAGACTAGCGGGATATCCTACGAGCAGTACTTC; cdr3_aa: CASSLQTSGISYEQYF
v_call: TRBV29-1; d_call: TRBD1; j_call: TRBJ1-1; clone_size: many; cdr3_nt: TGCAGCGTACAGGGGCGGATGAACACTGAAGCTTTCTTT; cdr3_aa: CSVQGRMNTEAFF
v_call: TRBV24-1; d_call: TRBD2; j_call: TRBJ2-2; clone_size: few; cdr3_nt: TGTGCCACCAGTGACTATGGACTAGCGGGTTTCACCGGGGAGCTGTTTTTT; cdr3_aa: CATSDYGLAGFTGELFF
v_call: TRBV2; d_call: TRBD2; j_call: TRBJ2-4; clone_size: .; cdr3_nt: TGTGCCAGCAGGGAGAGGCTAGCGGGCACCAAAAACATTCAGTACTTC; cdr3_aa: CASRERLAGTKNIQYF
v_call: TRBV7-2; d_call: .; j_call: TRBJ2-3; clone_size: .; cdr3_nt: TGTGCCAGCAGCTTAGCGCGTCGGAGTAGCACAGATACGCAGTATTTT; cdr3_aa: CASSLARRSSTDTQYF
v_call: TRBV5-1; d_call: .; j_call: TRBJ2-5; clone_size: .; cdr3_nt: TGCGCCAGCAGCTCCGCCGACCAAGAGACCCAGTACTTC; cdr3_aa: CASSSADQETQYF
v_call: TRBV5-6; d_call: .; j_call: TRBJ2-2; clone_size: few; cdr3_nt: TGTGCCAGCAGCTTGCCAGGGCTGACCGGGGAGCTGTTTTTT; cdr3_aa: CASSLPGLTGELFF
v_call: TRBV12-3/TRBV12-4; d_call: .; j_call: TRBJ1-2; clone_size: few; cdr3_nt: TGTGCCAGCAGCCCGGGCAGGGGTAATGGCTACACCTTC; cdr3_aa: CASSPGRGNGYTF
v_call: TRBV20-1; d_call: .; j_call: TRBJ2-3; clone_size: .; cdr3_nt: TGCAGTGCTAGAGCTACCCAGGATACGCAGTATTTT; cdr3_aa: CSARATQDTQYF
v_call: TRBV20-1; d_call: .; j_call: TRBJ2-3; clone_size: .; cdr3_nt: TGCAGTGCTGCCAACACAGATACGCAGTATTTT; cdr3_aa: CSAANTDTQYF
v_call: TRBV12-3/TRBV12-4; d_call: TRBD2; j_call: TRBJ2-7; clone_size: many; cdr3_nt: TGTGCCAGCAGCGGACCTAGCGGGGGCCCCTACGAGCAGTACTTC; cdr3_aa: CASSGPSGGPYEQYF
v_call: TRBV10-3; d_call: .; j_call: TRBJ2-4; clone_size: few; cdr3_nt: TGTGCCATCAGTGAGGGGGCAGGGTGGGCCAAAAACATTCAGTACTTC; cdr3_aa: CAISEGAGWAKNIQYF
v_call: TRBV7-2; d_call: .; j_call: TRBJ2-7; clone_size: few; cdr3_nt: TGTGCCAGCAGCCCCGGAGGGGGTGGCTACGAGCAGTACTTC; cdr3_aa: CASSPGGGGYEQYF
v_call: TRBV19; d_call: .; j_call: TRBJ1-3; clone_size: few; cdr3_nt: TGTGCCAGTAGTCCCGGGACGGCGAGCTCTGGAAACACCATATATTTT; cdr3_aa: CASSPGTASSGNTIYF
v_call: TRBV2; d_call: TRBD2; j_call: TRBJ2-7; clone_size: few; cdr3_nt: TGTGCCAGCACCGAGGGGCTAGCGGCTTCCTACGAGCAGTACTTC; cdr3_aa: CASTEGLAASYEQYF
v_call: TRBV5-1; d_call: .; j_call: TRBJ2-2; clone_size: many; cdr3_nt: TGCGCCAGCAGCTTGCGCGTGGTCCTGACGAACACCGGGGAGCTGTTTTTT; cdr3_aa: CASSLRVVLTNTGELFF
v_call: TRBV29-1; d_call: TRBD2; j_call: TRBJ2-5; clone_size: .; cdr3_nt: TGCAGCGTTTACGGCGGGAGGGCCCTCCGGGAGACCCAGTACTTC; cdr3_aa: CSVYGGRALRETQYF
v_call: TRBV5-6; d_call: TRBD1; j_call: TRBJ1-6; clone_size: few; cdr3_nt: TGTGCCAGCAGCACCAGGACAGGGGCGTTCTCACCCCTCCACTTT; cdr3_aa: CASSTRTGAFSPLHF
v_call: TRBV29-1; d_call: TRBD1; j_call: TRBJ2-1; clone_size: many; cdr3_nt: TGCAGCGGAGGACAGGGGGTGGGCTGGAATGAGCAGTTCTTC; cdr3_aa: CSGGQGVGWNEQFF
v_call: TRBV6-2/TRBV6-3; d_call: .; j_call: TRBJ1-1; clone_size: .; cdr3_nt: TGTGCCAGCAGTTACGGGGGATTCCGGAACACTGAAGCTTTCTTT; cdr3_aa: CASSYGGFRNTEAFF
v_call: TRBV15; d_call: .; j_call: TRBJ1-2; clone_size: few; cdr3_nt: TGTGCCACCGGTAGGGGGGTTCCTAACTATGGCTACACCTTC; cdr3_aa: CATGRGVPNYGYTF
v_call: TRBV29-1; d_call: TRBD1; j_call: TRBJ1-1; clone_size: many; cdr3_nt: TGCAGCGTCGGACAGGGAAGCACTGAAGCTTTCTTT; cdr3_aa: CSVGQGSTEAFF
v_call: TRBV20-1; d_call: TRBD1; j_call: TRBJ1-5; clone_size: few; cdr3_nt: TGCAGTGCTAGGACCGCGGACAGGGGACGCAATCAGCCCCAGCATTTT; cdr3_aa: CSARTADRGRNQPQHF
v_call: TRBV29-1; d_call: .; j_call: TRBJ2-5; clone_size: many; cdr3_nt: TGCAGCGTTGAAGATCCAGGTTTTCAAGAGACCCAGTACTTC; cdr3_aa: CSVEDPGFQETQYF
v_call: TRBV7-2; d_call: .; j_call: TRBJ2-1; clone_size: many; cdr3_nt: TGTGCCAGCAGCTCGAGCGGGGACACCTACAATGAGCAGTTCTTC; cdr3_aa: CASSSSGDTYNEQFF
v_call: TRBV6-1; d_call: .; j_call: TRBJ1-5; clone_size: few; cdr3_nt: TGTGCCAGCGAAGGAGGGAACAATCAGCCCCAGCATTTT; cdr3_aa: CASEGGNNQPQHF
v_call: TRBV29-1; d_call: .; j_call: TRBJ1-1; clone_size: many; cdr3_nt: TGCAGCGTTATTGAATGGGAGGGGAACACTGAAGCTTTCTTT; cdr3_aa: CSVIEWEGNTEAFF